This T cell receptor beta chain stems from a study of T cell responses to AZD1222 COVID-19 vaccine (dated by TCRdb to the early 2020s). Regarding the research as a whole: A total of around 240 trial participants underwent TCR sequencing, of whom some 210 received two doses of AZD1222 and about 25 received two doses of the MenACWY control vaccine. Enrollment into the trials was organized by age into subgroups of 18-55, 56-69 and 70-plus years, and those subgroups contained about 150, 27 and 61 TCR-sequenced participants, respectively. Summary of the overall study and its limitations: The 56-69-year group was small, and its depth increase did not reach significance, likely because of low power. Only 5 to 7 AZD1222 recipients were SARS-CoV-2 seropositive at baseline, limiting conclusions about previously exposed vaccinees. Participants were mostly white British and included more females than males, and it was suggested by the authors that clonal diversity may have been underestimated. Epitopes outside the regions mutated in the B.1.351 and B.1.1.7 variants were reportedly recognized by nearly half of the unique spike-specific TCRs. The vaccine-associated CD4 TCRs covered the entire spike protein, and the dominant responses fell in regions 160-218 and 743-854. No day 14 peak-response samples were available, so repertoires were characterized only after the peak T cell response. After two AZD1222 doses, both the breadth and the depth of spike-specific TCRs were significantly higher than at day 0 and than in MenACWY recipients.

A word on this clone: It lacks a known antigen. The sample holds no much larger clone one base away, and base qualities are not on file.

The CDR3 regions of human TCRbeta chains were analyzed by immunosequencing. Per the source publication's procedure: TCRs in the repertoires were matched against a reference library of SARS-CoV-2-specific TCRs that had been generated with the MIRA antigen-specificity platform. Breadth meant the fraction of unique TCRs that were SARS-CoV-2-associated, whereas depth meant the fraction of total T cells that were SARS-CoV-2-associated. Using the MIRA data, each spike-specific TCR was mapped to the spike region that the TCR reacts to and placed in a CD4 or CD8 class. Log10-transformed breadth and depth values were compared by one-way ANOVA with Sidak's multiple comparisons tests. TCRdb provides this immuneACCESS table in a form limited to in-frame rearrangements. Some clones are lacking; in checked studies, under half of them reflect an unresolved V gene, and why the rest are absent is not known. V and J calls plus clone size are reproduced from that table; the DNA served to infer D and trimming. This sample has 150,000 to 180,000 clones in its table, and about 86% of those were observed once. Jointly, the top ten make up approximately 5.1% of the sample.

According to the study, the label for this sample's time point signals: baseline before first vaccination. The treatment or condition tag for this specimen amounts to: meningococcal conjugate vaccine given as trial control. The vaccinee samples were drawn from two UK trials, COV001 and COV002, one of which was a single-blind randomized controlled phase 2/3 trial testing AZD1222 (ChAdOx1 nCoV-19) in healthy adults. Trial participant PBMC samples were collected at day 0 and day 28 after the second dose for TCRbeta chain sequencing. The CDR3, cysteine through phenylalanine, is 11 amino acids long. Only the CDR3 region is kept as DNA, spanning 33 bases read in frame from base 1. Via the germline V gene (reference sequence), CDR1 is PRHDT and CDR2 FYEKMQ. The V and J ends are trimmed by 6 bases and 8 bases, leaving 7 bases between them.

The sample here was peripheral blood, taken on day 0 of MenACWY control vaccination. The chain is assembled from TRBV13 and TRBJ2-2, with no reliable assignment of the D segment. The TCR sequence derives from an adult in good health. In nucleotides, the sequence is TGTGCCAGCAGGTCGCAGGGGGAGCTGTTTTTT. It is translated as CASRSQGELFF. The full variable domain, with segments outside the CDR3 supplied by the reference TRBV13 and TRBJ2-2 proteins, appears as AAGVIQSPRHLIKEKRETATLKCYPIPRHDTVYWYQQGPGQDPQFLISFYEKMQSDKGSIPDRFSAQQFSDYHSELNMSSLELGDSALYFCASRSQGELFFGEGSRLTVL.